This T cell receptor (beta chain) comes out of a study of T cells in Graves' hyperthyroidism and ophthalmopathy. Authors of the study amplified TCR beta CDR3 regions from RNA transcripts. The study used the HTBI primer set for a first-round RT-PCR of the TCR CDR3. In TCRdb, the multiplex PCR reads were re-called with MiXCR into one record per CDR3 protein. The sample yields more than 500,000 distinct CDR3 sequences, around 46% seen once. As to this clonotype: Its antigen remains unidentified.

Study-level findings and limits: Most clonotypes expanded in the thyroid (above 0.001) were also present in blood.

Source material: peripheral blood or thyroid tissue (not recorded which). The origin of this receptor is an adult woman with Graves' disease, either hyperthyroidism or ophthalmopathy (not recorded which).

The CDR3 DNA sequence: TGTGCCACCAGCCCGGACTACTACACAGATACGCAGTATTTT. It translates to CATSPDYYTDTQYF. This sequence joins TRBV15 and TRBJ2-3; D perhaps matches TRBD2 (6 bases). Germline assignment: CDR1 LNHNV and CDR2 YYDKDF (reference sequence). Trimming left V 5 bases short and J 2 bases short, with 11 bases between. The CDR3 runs 14 residues. Together with reference TRBV15 and TRBJ2-3, the CDR3 gives the full variable domain: DAMVIQNPRYQVTQFGKPVTLSCSQTLNHNVMYWYQQKSSQAPKLLFHYYDKDFNNEADTPDNFQSRRPNTSFCFLDIRSPGLGDTAMYLCATSPDYYTDTQYFGPGTRLTVL.